What follows are 2 T cell receptor beta chains derived from one specimen sequenced in a study of cytomegalovirus exposure and HLA in healthy donors. The study ran its PCR with 60 Vbeta and 13 Jbeta primers. The method was immunoSEQ multiplex PCR; TCRdb's version includes in-frame clones alone and lacks a portion of them. This sample has some 210,000 clones; roughly 73% occur once, and the top ten carry approximately 2%. Material: PBMCs. The source of these receptors is a woman aged 25 to 39 in good health and CMV-seropositive.

V is TRBV27 and J is TRBJ2-7; 10 bases align to TRBD1. The CDR3 has 16 amino acids. Unmatched junction bases numbered 7, after V lost 1 base and J lost 4 bases. Germline V CDR1 and CDR2: MNHEY, SMNVEV (reference sequence). For the CDR3, the DNA is TGTGCCAGCAGTTTATACGGGACAGGGGCTCCTTACGAGCAGTACTTC. Residues: CASSLYGTGAPYEQYF.

V gene TRBV11-3 combines with J gene TRBJ2-5; 8 bases are shared with TRBD1. The CDR3 runs to 16 residues. Germline CDR1 reads SGHNT; CDR2 reads YENEEA. V lost 2 bases to trimming and J lost 4 bases; unmatched junction nucleotides: 9. The DNA for the CDR3 is TGTGCCAGCAGCTTATCGTCCAGGGGGCGTCTAGAGACCCAGTACTTC. Translation gives CASSLSSRGRLETQYF. Supplemented by reference TRBV11-3 and TRBJ2-5, the full variable domain reads EAGVVQSPRYKIIEKKQPVAFWCNPISGHNTLYWYLQNLGQGPELLIRYENEEAVDDSQLPKDRFSAERLKGVDSTLKIQPAELGDSAVYLCASSLSSRGRLETQYFGPGTRLLVL.